The TCR beta chain under discussion was sequenced for a study of blood T cell repertoires in COVID-19. Whole-study context: The samples span acute and convalescent COVID-19 from the United States, Italy and Spain. T cells, B-cell-depleted T cells, or PBMCs supplied cDNA or gDNA.

The CDR3 totals 14 residues. Trimming took off 7 bases at V and 0 bases at J, with 10 bases between the two ends. CDR1 is LNHDA and CDR2 is SQIVND in the germline V gene (reference sequence). This clone was counted a single time. Authors' methods: Estimates of nucleated cell counts were drawn from the amplification of reference gene primers. The assay was immunoSEQ multiplex PCR, and TCRdb's table has in-frame clones only and misses some. V, J and clone size reflect that table, while D and trimming were determined from the DNA. In the table there are 85,000 to 120,000 clones, 75% to 95% of which are singletons.

V usage is TRBV19 and J usage is TRBJ1-5; D is unclear. This sequence originates from a man younger than 35 with acute or convalescent COVID-19. Source material: peripheral blood. CDR3 DNA sequence: TGTGCCAGTATGAGAGGTTATAGCAATCAGCCCCAGCATTTT. Its protein product is CASMRGYSNQPQHF.